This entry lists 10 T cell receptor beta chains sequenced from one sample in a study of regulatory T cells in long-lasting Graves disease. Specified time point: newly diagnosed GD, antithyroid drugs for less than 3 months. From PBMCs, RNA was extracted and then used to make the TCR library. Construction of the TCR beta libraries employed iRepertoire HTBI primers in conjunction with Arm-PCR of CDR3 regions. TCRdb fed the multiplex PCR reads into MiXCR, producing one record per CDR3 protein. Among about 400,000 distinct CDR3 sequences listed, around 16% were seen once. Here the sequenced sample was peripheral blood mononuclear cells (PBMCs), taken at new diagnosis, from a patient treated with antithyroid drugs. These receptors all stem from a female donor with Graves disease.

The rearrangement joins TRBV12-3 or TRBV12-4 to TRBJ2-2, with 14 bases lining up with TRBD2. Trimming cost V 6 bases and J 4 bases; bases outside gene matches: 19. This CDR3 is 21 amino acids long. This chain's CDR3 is CASSPERTRLAGGRPTGELFF. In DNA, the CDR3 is TGTGCCAGCAGCCCAGAGCGAACACGACTAGCGGGAGGGCGTCCCACCGGGGAGCTGTTTTTT.

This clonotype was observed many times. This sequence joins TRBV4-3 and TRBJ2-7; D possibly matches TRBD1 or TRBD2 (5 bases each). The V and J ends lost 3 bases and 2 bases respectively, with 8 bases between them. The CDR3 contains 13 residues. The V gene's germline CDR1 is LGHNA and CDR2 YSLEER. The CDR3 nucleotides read TGCGCCAGCAGCCAGGGGGAAACCTACGAGCAGTACTTC. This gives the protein CASSQGETYEQYF.

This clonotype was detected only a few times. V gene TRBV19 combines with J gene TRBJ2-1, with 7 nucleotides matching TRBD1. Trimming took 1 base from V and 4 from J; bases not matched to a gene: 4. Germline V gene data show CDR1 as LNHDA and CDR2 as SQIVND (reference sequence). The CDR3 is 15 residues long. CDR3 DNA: TGTGCCAGTAGTATAGGACAGGGCGGTTACAATGAGCAGTTCTTC. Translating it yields CASSIGQGGYNEQFF.

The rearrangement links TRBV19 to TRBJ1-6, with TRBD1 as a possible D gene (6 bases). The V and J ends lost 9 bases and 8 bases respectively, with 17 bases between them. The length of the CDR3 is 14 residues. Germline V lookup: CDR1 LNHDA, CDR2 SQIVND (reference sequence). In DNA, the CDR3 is TGTGCCAGCAACAGGGACTTGGGCGATTCACCCCTCCACTTT. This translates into CASNRDLGDSPLHF.

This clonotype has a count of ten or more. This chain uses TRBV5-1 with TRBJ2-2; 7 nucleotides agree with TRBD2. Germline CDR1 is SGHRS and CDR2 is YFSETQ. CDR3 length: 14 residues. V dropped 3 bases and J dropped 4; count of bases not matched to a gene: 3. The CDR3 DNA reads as TGCGCCAGCAGCTCAGGGAGGGGCACCGGGGAGCTGTTTTTT. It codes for CASSSGRGTGELFF.

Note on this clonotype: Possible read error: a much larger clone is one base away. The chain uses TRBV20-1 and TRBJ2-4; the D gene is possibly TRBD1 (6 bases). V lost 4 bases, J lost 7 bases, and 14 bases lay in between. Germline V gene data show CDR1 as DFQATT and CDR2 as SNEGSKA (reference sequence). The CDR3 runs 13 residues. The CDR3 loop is CSATRQETNIQYF. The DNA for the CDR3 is TGCAGTGCTACCAGACAGGAGACGAACATTCAGTACTTC.

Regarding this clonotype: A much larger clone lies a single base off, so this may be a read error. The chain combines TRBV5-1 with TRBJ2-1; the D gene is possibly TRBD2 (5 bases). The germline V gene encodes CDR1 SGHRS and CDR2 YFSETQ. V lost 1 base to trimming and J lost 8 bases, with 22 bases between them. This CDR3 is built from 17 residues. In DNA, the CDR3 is TGCGCCAGCAGCTTGCAGATCTCAGCGAGAGGGAGAGATGAGCAGTTCTTC. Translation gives CASSLQISARGRDEQFF.

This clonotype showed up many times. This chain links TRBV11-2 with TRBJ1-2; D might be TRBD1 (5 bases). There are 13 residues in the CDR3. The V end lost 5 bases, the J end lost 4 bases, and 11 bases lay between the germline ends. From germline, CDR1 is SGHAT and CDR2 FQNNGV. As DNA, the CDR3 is TGTGCCAGCAGCCGCATAGGGGCCTATGGCTACACCTTC. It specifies CASSRIGAYGYTF.

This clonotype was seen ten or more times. This CDR3 is CASSESGTSGIEQYF. Written as DNA, the CDR3 is TGTGCCAGCAGCGAATCCGGGACTAGCGGGATAGAGCAGTACTTC. The chain joins TRBV9 to TRBJ2-7; 13 nucleotides align to TRBD2. The CDR3 covers 15 residues. The germline CDR1 and CDR2 sequences are SGDLS and YYNGEE. V shed 3 bases and J 7 bases; nucleotides not matched to a gene: 7.

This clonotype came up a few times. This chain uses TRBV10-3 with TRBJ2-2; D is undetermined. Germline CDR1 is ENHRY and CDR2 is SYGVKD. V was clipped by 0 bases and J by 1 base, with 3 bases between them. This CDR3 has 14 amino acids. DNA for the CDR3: TGTGCCATCAGTGAGTCCGAGAACACCGGGGAGCTGTTTTTT. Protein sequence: CAISESENTGELFF.